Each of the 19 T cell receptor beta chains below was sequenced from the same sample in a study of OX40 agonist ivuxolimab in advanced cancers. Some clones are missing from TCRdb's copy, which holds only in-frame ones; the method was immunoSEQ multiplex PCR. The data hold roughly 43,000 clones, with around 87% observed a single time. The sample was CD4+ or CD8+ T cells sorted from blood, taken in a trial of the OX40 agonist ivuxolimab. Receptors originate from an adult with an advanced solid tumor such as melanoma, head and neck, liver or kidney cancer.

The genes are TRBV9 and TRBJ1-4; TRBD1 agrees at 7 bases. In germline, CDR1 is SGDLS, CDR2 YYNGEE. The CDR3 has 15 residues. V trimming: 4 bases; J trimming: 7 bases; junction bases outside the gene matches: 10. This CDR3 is CASSSRTGGTEKLFF. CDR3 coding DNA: TGTGCCAGCAGCTCCCGGACAGGAGGGACTGAAAAACTGTTTTTT.

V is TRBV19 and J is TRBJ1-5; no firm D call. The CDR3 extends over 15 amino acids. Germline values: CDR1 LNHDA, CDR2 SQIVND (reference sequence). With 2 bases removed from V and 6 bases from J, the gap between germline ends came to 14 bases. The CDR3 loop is CASSIYRTSSQPQHF. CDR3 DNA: TGTGCCAGTAGTATATATCGGACGAGTAGTCAGCCCCAGCATTTT.

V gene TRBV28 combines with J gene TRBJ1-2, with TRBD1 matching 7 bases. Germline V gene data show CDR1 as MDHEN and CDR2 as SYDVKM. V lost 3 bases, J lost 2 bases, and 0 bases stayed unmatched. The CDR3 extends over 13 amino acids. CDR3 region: CASSLTGNYGYTF. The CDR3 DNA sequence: TGTGCCAGCAGTTTGACAGGGAACTATGGCTACACCTTC.

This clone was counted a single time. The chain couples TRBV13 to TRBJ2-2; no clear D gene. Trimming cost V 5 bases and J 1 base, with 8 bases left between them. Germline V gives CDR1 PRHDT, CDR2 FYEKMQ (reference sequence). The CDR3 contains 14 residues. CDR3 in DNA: TGTGCCAGCAGCCGCGGACGGAACACCGGGGAGCTGTTTTTT. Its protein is CASSRGRNTGELFF.

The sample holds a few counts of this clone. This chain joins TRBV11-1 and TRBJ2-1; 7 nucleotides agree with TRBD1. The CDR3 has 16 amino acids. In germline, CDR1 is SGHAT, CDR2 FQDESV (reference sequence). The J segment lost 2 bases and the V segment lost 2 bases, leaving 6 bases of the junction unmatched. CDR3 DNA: TGTGCCAGCAGCTTATTTAGGGACAGCGCCTACAATGAGCAGTTCTTC. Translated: CASSLFRDSAYNEQFF.

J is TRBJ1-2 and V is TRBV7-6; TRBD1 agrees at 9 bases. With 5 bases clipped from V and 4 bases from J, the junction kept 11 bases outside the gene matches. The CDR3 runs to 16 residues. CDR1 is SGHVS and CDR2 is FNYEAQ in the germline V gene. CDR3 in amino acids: CASSKPGTGSGYGYTF. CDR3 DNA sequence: TGTGCCAGCAGCAAACCCGGGACAGGGAGTGGCTATGGCTACACCTTC.

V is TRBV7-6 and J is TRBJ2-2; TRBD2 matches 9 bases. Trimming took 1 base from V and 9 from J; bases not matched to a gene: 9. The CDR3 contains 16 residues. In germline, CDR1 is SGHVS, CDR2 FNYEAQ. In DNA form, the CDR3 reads TGTGCCAGCAGCTTAGGACCTGCTACTAGCGGGCGGGAGCTGTTTTTT. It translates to CASSLGPATSGRELFF.

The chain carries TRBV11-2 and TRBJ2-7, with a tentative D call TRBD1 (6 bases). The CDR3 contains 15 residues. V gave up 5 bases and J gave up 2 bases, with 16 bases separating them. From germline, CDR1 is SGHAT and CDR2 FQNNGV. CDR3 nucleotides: TGTGCCAGCAGCCCATCCCTAGGGGGTACCTACGAGCAGTACTTC. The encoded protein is CASSPSLGGTYEQYF.

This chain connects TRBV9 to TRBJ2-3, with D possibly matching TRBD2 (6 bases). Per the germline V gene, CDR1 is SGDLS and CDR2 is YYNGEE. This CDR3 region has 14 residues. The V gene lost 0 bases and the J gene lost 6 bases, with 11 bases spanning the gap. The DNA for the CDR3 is TGTGCCAGCAGCGTAGCGGAGGGACGGGATACGCAGTATTTT. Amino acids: CASSVAEGRDTQYF.

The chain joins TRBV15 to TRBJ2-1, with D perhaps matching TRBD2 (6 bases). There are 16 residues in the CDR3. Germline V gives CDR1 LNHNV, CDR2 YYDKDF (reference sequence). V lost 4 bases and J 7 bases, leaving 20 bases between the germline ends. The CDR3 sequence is CATSTIQGPGSNEQFF. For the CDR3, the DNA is TGTGCCACCAGCACTATTCAGGGACCCGGGAGTAATGAGCAGTTCTTC.

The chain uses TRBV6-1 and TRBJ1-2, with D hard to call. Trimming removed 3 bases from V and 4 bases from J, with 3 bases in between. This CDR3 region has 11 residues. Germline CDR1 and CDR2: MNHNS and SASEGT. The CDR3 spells CASSDRYGYTF. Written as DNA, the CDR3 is TGTGCCAGCAGTGACCGCTATGGCTACACCTTC.

CDR3 sequence reads: CASSDSGAEQYF. The CDR3 DNA follows: TGTGCCAGCAGTGACTCAGGGGCCGAGCAGTACTTC. The V gene is TRBV28, the J gene TRBJ2-7; perhaps TRBD1 as D (6 bases). This CDR3 region has 12 residues. CDR1 and CDR2 from the germline V gene are MDHEN and SYDVKM. V lost 5 bases and J lost 6, with 11 bases in between.

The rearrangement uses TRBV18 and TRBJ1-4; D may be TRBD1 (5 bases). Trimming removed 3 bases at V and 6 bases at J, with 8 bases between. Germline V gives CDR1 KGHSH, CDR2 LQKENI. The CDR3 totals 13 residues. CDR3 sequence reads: CASSPRQYEKLFF. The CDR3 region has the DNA TGTGCCAGCTCACCCAGACAGTATGAAAAACTGTTTTTT.

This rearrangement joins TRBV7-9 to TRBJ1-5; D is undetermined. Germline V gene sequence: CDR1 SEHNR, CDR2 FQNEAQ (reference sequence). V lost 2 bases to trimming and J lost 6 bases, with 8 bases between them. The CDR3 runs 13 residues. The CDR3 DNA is TGTGCCAGCAGCTTAACCGGTGGTCAGCCCCAGCATTTT. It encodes CASSLTGGQPQHF.

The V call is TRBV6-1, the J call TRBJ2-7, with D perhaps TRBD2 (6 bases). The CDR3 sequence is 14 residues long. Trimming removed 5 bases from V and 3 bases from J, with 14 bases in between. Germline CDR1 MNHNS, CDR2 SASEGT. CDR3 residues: CASSNYGGIYEQYF. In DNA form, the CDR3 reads TGTGCCAGCAGTAACTACGGGGGAATCTACGAGCAGTACTTC.

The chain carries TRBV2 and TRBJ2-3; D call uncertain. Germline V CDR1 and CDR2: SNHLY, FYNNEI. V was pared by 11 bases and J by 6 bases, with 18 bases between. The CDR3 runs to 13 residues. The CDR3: CAGSGVMGDTQYF. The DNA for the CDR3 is TGTGCCGGATCTGGGGTAATGGGGGATACGCAGTATTTT.

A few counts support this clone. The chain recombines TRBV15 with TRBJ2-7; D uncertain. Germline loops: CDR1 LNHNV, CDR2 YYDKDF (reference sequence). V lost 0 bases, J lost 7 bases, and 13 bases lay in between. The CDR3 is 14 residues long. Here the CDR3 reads CATSRDTAWGEQYF. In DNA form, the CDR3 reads TGTGCCACCAGCAGAGATACCGCGTGGGGAGAGCAGTACTTC.

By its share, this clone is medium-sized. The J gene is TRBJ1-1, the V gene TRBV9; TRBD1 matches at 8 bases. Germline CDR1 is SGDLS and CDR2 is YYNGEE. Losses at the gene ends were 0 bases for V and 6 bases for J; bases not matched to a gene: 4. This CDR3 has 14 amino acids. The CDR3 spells CASSVVSGGSEAFF. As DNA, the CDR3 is TGTGCCAGCAGCGTAGTGTCAGGGGGCTCTGAAGCTTTCTTT.

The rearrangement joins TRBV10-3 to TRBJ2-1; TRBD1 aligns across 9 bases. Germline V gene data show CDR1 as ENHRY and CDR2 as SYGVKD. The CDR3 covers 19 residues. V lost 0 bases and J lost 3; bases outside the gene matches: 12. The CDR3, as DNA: TGTGCCATCAGTGAGTCGAACAGCTTGGGACAGGGTCTCTACAATGAGCAGTTCTTC. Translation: CAISESNSLGQGLYNEQFF.